This T cell receptor beta chain derives from a study of cytomegalovirus exposure and HLA in healthy donors. The study ran its PCR with 60 Vbeta and 13 Jbeta primers. This table comes from immunoSEQ multiplex PCR, and its TCRdb copy is limited to in-frame clones, with some not included. The data contain 120,000 or so clones, around 85% of them singletons. The CDR3 is 13 amino acids. V dropped 10 bases and J dropped 5; count of bases not matched to a gene: 8. Germline V gene lookup returns CDR1 MDHEN and CDR2 SYDVKM. Notes on the study in general: A later analysis appeared to link common viral pathogens to several of the most significant clusters. Based on reports, TCR beta sequences accurately predicted HLA-A and HLA-B alleles for most subjects.

Note on this clone: The antigen remains unidentified.

Donors had nominal health at sampling but likely had unrecorded immune exposures. This clonotype was sampled from a man aged 25-45 years in good health and CMV-seropositive. Sequenced material: PBMCs. This sequence joins TRBV28 and TRBJ2-7, with TRBD1 matching over 10 bases. CDR3 DNA sequence: TGTGCCACGGGGACAGGGGACCTCCACGAGCAGTACTTC. As protein: CATGTGDLHEQYF.